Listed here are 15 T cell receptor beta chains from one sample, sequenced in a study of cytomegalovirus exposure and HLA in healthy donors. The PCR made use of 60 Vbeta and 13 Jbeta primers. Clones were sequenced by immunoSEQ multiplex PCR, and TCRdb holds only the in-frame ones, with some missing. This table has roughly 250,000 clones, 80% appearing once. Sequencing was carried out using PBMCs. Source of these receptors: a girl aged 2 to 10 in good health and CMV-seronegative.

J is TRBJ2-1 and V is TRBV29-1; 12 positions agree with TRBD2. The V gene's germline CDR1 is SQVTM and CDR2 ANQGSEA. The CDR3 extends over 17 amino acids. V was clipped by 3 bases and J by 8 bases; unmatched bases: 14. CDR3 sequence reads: CSVDGGITSGRFDEQFF. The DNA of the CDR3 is TGCAGCGTTGACGGAGGGATCACTAGCGGGAGGTTCGATGAGCAGTTCTTC.

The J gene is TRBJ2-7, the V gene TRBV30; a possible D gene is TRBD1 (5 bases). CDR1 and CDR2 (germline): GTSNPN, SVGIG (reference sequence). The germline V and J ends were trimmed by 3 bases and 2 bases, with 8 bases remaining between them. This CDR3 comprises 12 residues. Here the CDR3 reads CAWRDTAYEQYF. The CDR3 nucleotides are TGTGCCTGGAGGGACACCGCCTACGAGCAGTACTTC.

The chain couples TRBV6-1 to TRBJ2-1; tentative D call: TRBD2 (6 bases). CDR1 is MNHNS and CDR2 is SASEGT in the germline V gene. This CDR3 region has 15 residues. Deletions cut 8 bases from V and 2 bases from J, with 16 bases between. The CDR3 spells CASRIRGFPYNEQFF. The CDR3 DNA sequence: TGTGCCAGCCGAATTCGGGGGTTCCCCTACAATGAGCAGTTCTTC.

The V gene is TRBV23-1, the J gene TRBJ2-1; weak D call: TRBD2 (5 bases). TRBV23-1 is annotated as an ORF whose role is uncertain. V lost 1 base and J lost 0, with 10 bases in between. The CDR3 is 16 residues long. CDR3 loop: CASSQYERSSYNEQFF. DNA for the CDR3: TGCGCCAGCAGTCAATATGAGCGGAGCTCCTACAATGAGCAGTTCTTC.

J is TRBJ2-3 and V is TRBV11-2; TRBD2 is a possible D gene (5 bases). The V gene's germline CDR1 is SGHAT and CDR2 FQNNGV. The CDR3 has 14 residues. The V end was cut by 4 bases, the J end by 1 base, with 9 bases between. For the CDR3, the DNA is TGTGCCAGCAGCTCCTCCGGGGGCACAGATACGCAGTATTTT. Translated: CASSSSGGTDTQYF.

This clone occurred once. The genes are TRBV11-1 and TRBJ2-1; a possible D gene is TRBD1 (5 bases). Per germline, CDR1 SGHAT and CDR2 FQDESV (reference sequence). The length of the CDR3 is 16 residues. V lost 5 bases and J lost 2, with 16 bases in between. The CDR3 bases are TGTGCCAGCAGCCCTGATGGACAAAGCCCCTACAATGAGCAGTTCTTC. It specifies CASSPDGQSPYNEQFF.

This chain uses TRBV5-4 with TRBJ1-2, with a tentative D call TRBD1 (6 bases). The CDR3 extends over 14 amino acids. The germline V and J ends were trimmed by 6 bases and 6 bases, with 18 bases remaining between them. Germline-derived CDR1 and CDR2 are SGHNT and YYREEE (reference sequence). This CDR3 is CASKPEGVIDGYTF. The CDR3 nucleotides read TGTGCCAGCAAACCCGAGGGGGTTATAGATGGCTACACCTTC.

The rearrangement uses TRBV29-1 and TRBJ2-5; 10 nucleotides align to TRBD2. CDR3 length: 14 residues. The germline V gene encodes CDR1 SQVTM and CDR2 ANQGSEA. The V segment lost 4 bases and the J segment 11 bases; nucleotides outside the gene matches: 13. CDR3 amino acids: CSVASGAGGLEQYF. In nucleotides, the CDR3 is TGCAGCGTTGCCAGCGGAGCGGGAGGGTTGGAGCAGTACTTC.

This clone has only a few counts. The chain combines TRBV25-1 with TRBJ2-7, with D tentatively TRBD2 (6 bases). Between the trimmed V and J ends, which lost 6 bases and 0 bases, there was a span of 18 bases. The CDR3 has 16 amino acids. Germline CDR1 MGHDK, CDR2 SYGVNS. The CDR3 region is CASSPGGAGLSYEQYF. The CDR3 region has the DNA TGTGCCAGCAGCCCCGGAGGGGCAGGACTCTCCTACGAGCAGTACTTC.

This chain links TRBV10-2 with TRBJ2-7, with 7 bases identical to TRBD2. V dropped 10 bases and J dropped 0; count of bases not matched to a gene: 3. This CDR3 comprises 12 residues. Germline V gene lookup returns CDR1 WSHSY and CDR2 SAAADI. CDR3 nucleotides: TGCGCCACGAGGACTAGCTCCTACGAGCAGTACTTC. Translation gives CATRTSSYEQYF.

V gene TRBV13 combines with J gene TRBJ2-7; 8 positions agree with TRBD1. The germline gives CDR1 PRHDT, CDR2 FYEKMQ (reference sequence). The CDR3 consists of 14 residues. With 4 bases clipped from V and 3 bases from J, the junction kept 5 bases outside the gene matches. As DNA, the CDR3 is TGTGCCAGCAGCTCGACAGGGGTAGTCTACGAGCAGTACTTC. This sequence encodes CASSSTGVVYEQYF. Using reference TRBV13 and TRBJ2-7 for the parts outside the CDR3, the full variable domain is AAGVIQSPRHLIKEKRETATLKCYPIPRHDTVYWYQQGPGQDPQFLISFYEKMQSDKGSIPDRFSAQQFSDYHSELNMSSLELGDSALYFCASSSTGVVYEQYFGPGTRLTVT.

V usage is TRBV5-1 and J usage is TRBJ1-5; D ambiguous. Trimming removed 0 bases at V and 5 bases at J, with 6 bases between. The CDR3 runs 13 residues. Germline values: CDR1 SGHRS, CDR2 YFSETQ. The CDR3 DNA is TGCGCCAGCAGCTTGGCCCCCGATCAGCCCCAGCATTTT. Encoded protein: CASSLAPDQPQHF.

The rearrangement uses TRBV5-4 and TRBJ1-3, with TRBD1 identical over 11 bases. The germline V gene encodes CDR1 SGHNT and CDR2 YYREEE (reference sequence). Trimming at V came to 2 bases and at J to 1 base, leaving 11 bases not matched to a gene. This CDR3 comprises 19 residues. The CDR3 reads CASSLMLLGQGGSGNTIYF. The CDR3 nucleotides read TGTGCCAGCAGCTTAATGCTTCTGGGACAGGGGGGATCTGGAAACACCATATATTTT.

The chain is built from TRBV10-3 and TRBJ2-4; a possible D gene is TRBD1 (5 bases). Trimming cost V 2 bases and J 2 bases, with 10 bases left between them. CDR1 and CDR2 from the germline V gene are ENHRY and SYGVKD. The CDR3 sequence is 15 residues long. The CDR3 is CAISEHRTSKNIQYF. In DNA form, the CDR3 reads TGTGCCATCAGTGAGCACAGGACCTCCAAAAACATTCAGTACTTC.

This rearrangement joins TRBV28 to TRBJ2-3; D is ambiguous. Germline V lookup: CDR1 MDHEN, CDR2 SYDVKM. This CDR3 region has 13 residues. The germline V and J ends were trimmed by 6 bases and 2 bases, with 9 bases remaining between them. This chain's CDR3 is CASSRTDTDTQYF. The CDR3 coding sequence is TGTGCCAGCAGCCGAACAGACACAGATACGCAGTATTTT.